This TCR beta chain appears in the sequencing data of a study of shared clonotypes between healthy human individuals. Study observations and caveats: Naive CD4 clonotype sharing across several donors was 4% to 5%.

This CDR3 spans 14 amino acids. The V gene end was trimmed by 8 bases and the J gene end by 4 bases; junction bases not matched to a gene: 9. Germline loops: CDR1 SNHLY, CDR2 FYNNEI. Sequencing was performed with immunoSEQ multiplex PCR; in TCRdb, only in-frame clones are kept and a portion is missing. The profile shows about 2,100,000 clones, around 93% of them singletons. Concerning this clone itself: No antigen is known for it.

The naive CD8 population came from CD45RO-negative cells selected for CCR7, without terminally differentiated effector memory CD45RA+ cells. This receptor was taken from a man between 18 and 29 years old in good health. Some clones in this sample may be carry-over from other donors' samples. The specimen was naive CD8+ T cells from PBMCs. V gene TRBV2 combines with J gene TRBJ1-2; TRBD1 matches at 8 bases. The CDR3 DNA follows: TGTGCCAGCGCTAGGACAGGGCCAGTCTATGGCTACACCTTC. This gives the protein CASARTGPVYGYTF.